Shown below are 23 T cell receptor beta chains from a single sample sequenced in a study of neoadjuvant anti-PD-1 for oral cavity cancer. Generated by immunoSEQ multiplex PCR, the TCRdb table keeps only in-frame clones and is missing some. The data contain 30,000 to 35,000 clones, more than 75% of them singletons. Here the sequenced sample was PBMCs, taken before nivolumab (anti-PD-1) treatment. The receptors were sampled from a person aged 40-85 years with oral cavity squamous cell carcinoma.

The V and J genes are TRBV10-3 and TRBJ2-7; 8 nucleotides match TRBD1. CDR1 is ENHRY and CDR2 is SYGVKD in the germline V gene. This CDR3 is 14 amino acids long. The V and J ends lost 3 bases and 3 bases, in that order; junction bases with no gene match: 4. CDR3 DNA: TGTGCCATCAGTGATCGGGGACAGGACTACGAGCAGTACTTC. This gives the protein CAISDRGQDYEQYF.

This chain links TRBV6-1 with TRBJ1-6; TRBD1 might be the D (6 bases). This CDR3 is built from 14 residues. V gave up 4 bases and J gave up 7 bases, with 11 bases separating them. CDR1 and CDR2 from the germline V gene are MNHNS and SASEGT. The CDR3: CASSAWGPNSPLHF. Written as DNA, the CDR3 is TGTGCCAGCAGTGCATGGGGGCCCAATTCACCCCTCCACTTT.

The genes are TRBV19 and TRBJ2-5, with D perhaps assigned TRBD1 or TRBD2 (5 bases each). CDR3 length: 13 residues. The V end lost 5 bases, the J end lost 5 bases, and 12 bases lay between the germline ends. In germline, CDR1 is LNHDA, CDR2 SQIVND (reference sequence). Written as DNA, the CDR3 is TGTGCCAGTAGTCCCTTGGGACGGGAGACCCAGTACTTC. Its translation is CASSPLGRETQYF.

The CDR3 DNA follows: TGTGCCAGCAGCCGGACAGGGAATTCACCCCTCCACTTT. It encodes CASSRTGNSPLHF. The chain combines TRBV11-2 with TRBJ1-6; the match to TRBD1 covers 8 bases. V trimming: 5 bases; J trimming: 7 bases; junction bases outside the gene matches: 1. The CDR3 is made up of 13 amino acids. CDR1 is SGHAT and CDR2 is FQNNGV in the germline V gene. Looking up the rest from reference TRBV11-2 and TRBJ1-6 gives the full variable domain: EAGVAQSPRYKIIEKRQSVAFWCNPISGHATLYWYQQILGQGPKLLIQFQNNGVVDDSQLPKDRFSAERLKGVDSTLKIQPAKLEDSAVYLCASSRTGNSPLHFGNGTRLTVT.

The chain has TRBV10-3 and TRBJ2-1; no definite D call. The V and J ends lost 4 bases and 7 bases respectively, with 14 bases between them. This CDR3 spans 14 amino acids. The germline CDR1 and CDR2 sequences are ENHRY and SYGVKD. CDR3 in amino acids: CAISVKELANEQFF. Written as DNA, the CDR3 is TGTGCCATCAGTGTTAAGGAGCTGGCGAATGAGCAGTTCTTC.

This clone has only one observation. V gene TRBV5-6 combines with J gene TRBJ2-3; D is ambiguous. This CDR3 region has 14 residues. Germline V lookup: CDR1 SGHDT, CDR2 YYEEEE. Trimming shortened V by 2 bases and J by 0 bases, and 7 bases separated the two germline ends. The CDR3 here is CASSFWTSTDTQYF. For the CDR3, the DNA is TGTGCCAGCAGCTTCTGGACCAGCACAGATACGCAGTATTTT. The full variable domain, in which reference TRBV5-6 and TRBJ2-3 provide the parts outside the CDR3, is DAGVTQSPTHLIKTRGQQVTLRCSPKSGHDTVSWYQQALGQGPQFIFQYYEEEERQRGNFPDRFSGHQFPNYSSELNVNALLLGDSALYLCASSFWTSTDTQYFGPGTRLTVL.

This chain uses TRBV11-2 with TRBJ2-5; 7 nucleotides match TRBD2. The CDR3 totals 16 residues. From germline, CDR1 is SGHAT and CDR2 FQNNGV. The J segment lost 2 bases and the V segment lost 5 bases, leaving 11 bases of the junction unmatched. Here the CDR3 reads CASSPWGGGEQETQYF. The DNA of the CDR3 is TGTGCCAGCAGCCCCTGGGGCGGGGGAGAACAAGAGACCCAGTACTTC.

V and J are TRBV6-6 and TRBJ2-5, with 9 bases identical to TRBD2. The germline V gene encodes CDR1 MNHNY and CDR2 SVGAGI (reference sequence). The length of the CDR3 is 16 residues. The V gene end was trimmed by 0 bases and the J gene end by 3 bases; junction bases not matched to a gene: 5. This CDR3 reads CASSYSQRGAEETQYF. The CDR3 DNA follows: TGTGCCAGCAGTTACTCCCAGCGGGGGGCTGAAGAGACCCAGTACTTC.

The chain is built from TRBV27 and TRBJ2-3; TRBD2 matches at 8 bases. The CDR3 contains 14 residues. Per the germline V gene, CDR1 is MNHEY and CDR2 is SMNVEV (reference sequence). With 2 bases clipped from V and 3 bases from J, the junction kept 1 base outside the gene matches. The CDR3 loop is CASSLRGGTDTQYF. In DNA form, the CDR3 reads TGTGCCAGCAGTTTACGGGGGGGAACAGATACGCAGTATTTT.

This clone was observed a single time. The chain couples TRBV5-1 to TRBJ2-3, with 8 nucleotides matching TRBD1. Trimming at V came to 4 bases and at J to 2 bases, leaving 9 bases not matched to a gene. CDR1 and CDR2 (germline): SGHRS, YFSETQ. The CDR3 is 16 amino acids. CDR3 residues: CASSPGGLSATDTQYF. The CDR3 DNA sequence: TGCGCCAGCAGCCCAGGGGGCCTGTCGGCCACAGATACGCAGTATTTT.

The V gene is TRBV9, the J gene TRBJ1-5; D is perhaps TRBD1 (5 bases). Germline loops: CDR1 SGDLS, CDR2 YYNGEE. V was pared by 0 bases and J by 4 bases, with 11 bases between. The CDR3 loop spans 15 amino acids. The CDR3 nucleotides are TGTGCCAGCAGCGTAGGGGCAGGGTTTAATCAGCCCCAGCATTTT. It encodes CASSVGAGFNQPQHF.

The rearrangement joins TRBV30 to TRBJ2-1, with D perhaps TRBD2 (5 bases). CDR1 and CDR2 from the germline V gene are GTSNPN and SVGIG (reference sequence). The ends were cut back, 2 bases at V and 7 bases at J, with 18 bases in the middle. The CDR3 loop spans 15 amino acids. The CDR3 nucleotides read TGTGCCTGGAGTCCGAACCCCCGCCGGAGGAATGAGCAGTTCTTC. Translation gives CAWSPNPRRRNEQFF. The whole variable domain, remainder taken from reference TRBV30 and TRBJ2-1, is SQTIHQWPATLVQPVGSPLSLECTVEGTSNPNLYWYRQAAGRGLQLLFYSVGIGQISSEVPQNLSASRPQDRQFILSSKKLLLSDSGFYLCAWSPNPRRRNEQFFGPGTRLTVL.

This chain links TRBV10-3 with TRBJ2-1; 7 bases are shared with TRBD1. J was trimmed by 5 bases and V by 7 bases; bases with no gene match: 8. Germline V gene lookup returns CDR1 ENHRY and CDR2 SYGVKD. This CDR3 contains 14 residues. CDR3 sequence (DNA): TGTGCCATCAATCGAGGGGGCCTCGACAATGAGCAGTTCTTC. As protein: CAINRGGLDNEQFF.

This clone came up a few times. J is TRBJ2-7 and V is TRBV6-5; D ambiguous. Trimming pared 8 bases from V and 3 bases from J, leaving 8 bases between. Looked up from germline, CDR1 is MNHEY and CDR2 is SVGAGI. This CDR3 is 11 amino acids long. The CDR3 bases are TGTGCCAGCGGGCGGATCTACGAGCAGTACTTC. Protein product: CASGRIYEQYF.

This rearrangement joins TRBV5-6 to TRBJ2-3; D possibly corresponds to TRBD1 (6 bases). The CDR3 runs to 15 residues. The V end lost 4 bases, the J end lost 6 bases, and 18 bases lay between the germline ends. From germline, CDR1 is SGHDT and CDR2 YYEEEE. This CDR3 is CASSPGDLPPDTQYF. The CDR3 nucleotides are TGTGCCAGCAGCCCAGGGGACCTACCGCCCGATACGCAGTATTTT.

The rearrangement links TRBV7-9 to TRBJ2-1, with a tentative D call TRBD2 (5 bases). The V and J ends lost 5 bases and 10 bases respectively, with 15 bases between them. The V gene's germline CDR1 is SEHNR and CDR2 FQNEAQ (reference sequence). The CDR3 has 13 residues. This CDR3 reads CASSREGPWEQFF. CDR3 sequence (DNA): TGTGCCAGCAGCCGCGAGGGCCCATGGGAGCAGTTCTTC.

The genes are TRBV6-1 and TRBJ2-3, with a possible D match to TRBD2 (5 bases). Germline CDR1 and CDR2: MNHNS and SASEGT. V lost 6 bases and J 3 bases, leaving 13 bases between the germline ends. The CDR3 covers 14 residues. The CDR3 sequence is CASSEGFITDTQYF. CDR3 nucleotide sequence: TGTGCCAGCAGCGAGGGTTTTATTACAGATACGCAGTATTTT.

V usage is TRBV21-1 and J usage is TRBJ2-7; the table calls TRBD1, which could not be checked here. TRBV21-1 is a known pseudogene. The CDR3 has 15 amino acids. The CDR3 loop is CASSSSPGQGTEQYF. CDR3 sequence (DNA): TGTGCCAGCAGCAGTAGTCCGGGACAGGGGACCGAGCAGTACTTC.

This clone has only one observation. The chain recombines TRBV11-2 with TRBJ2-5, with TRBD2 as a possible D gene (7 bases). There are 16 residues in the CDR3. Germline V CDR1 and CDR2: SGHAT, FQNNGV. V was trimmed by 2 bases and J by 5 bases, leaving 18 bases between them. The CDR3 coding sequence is TGTGCCAGCAGCTTACTGTTCCGCGGGGGCCGGGAGACCCAGTACTTC. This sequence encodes CASSLLFRGGRETQYF.

The chain's CDR3 is CASSQVDTGHGGYTF. CDR3 coding DNA: TGCGCCAGCAGCCAGGTGGACACAGGCCACGGGGGCTACACCTTC. This rearrangement joins TRBV4-3 to TRBJ1-2, with D maybe TRBD1 (5 bases). The V gene lost 3 bases and the J gene lost 8 bases, with 19 bases spanning the gap. Germline values: CDR1 LGHNA, CDR2 YSLEER. The CDR3 sequence is 15 residues long.

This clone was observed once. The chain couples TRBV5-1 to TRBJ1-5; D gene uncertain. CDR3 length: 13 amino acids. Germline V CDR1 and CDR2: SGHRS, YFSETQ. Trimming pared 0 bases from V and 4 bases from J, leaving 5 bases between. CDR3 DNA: TGCGCCAGCAGCTTGGGAGTTAATCAGCCCCAGCATTTT. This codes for CASSLGVNQPQHF.

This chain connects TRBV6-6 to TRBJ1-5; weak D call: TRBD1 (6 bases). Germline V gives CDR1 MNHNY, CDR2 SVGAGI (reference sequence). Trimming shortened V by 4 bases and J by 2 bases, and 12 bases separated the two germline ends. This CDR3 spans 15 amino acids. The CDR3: CASSSGGSGNQPQHF. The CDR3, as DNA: TGTGCCAGCAGTTCTGGGGGCTCGGGCAATCAGCCCCAGCATTTT.

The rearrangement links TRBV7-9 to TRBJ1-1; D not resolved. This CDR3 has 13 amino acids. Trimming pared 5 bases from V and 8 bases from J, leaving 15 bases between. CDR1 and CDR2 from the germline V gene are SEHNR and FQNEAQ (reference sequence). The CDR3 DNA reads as TGTGCCAGCAGCCAAGCATGGACTCAAGAAGCTTTCTTT. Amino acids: CASSQAWTQEAFF.